This T cell receptor (beta chain) originates from a study of beta chain features in type 1 diabetes. Study outcomes and limitations: It was possible that PCR favored shorter templates, equally so in patients and controls. There was no resolution here of whether HLA type influences TCRB rearrangement. There was a moderate but significant shortening of TCRB CDR3s in all four CD4+ subsets of Type 1 diabetes patients.

Averaging roughly 0.12 L, one heparinised blood draw came from each individual donor. Researchers reported sorting CD4+ naive, central memory, regulatory and stem cell-like memory cells via CD45RO/CCR7/CD25/CD127/CD95/CD27. The CDR3 loop spans 15 amino acids. CDR1 and CDR2 from the germline V gene are MNHEY and SMNVEV (reference sequence). V lost 3 bases and J lost 3; bases outside the gene matches: 7. Of the isolated RNA, all was reverse transcribed, and so the sequenced material was expressed TCRB transcripts. TCRdb's table, derived via immunoSEQ multiplex PCR, lists solely in-frame clones and lacks some. The data show 300,000 to 350,000 clones, with approximately 10% seen just once and around 1% held by the top ten. Comments on this clone: Its antigen is unknown.

This receptor was identified in a man aged 25 to 45 with type 1 diabetes. This rearrangement joins TRBV27 to TRBJ1-1; 7 bases fit TRBD1. The sequencing sample was made of central memory CD4+ T cells from blood. CDR3 nucleotides: TGTGCCAGCAGTTTGGAGAAGGGGGCATACACTGAAGCTTTCTTT. Translating gives CASSLEKGAYTEAFF.